The TCR beta chain under discussion was sequenced for a study of T cell responses to AZD1222 COVID-19 vaccine. Study findings and constraints: Nearly half of spike-specific TCRs reportedly go after variant regions that carry no mutations. The study identified only six AZD1222 recipients as seropositive at baseline.

The assay was immunoSEQ multiplex PCR, and TCRdb's table has in-frame clones only and misses some. The repertoire holds some 130,000 clones, with more than 75% as singletons. Trimming removed 4 bases at V and 6 bases at J, with 11 bases between. This CDR3 region has 13 residues. The V gene's germline CDR1 is SGHKS and CDR2 YYEKEE (reference sequence). For this clone: Its antigen is unidentified.

The chain couples TRBV5-5 to TRBJ2-1; D uncertain. The TCR was taken from an adult who received the AZD1222 COVID-19 vaccine. The sample here was peripheral blood, taken 28 days after the second AZD1222 dose. CDR3 DNA: TGTGCCAGCAGCGGAATAGTCGGCAATGAGCAGTTCTTC. Protein: CASSGIVGNEQFF.